The clone carrying this T cell receptor beta chain was seen only a few times. The V gene lost 2 bases and the J gene lost 8 bases, with 15 bases spanning the gap. This CDR3 comprises 14 residues. In germline, CDR1 is SNHLY, CDR2 FYNNEI. The repertoire was sequenced with immunoSEQ multiplex PCR; TCRdb's copy has only in-frame clones and lacks some. The sample records under 200,000 clones, 82% being singletons. The sample originates from a study of blood T cell repertoires in COVID-19. The source is a woman aged 55-69 years with COVID-19, enrolled during active disease. This chain links TRBV2 with TRBJ1-2, with a possible D match to TRBD1 (6 bases). Sequenced: peripheral blood. CDR3 sequence: CASSERSTGTGYTF. The CDR3 nucleotides read TGTGCCAGCAGTGAAAGGTCGACAGGTACGGGCTACACCTTC.